The clone carrying this T cell receptor beta chain was counted between two and nine times. It was with unique molecular identifiers that the TCRbeta library was prepared. One entry per CDR3 protein results from TCRdb running MiXCR on the PCR reads. The sample lists about 610,000 distinct CDR3 sequences; over 9.5% were seen once. The germline gives CDR1 SGHVS, CDR2 FQNEAQ. V gave up 2 bases and J gave up 6 bases; unmatched junction bases: 11. This CDR3 has 17 amino acids. These data belong to a study of T-cell reconstitution after alpha-beta-depleted transplantation in children. This chain uses TRBV7-8 with TRBJ1-2; 11 bases are a match to TRBD1. This specimen consisted of PBMCs from the stem cell graft donor, obtained from the stem cell graft. The TCR sequence derives from a human donor who donated a stem cell graft to a child with acute myeloid leukemia. CDR3 loop: CASSLPETGTGGHGYTF. In nucleotides, the CDR3 is TGTGCCAGCAGCTTACCCGAGACTGGGACAGGGGGGCATGGCTACACCTTC.